Listed here is a single T cell receptor beta chain. The antigen is not known. These data originate in a study of graft-versus-host responses after intestinal transplantation. Study information: Recipients uniformly received anti-thymocyte globulin induction, followed by tacrolimus and steroids for three to four years.

Libraries were prepared by immunoSEQ multiplex PCR; TCRdb keeps only in-frame clonotypes and omits some of them. The table lists around 120,000 clones, roughly 95% of them singletons. This receptor was obtained from a human donor who received an intestinal transplant. The sample in question was unstimulated CD8+ T cells sorted from spleen or lymph node cells, obtained before intestinal transplant.

In DNA form, the CDR3 reads TGTGCCAGCAGCTTAAGACTAGGAGGGACCTACGAGCAGTACTTC. Its translation is CASSLRLGGTYEQYF. The genes are TRBV28 and TRBJ2-7; TRBD2 is a possible D gene (6 bases). The ends were cut back, 6 bases at V and 2 bases at J, with 17 bases in the middle. CDR1 and CDR2 from the germline V gene are MDHEN and SYDVKM. The CDR3 spans 15 residues.